This TCR beta chain was captured by sequencing in a study of T cell clonality in common variable immunodeficiency. As for this clone: Its antigen is undetermined. Read data end 3 residues before the CDR3 end; the end is taken from the germline J gene.

Germline values: CDR1 SSHAT, CDR2 FNYEAQ (reference sequence). The CDR3 runs to 15 residues. The ends were cut back, 1 base at V and 5 bases at J, with 14 bases in the middle. Regarding the study as a whole: Fewer deletions and N-nucleotide insertions were reportedly seen in common variable immunodeficiency TCR beta sequences. Fewer TCRbeta clones were shared among CVID subjects than controls.

Clones were sequenced by immunoSEQ multiplex PCR, and TCRdb holds only the in-frame ones, with some missing. This sample carries around 45,000 clones, none of them present only once. Sample: peripheral blood mononuclear cells. The chain couples TRBV7-7 to TRBJ2-5, with D possibly matching TRBD2 (7 bases). This TCR came from a person aged 18 to 75 in good health. CDR3 protein: CASSLVQGGEETQYF. The part of the CDR3 DNA that was read is TGTGCCAGCAGCTTAGTACAGGGAGGGGAGGAGACC.